Shown below are 19 T cell receptor beta chains from a single sample sequenced in a study of blood T cell repertoires in COVID-19. Produced via immunoSEQ multiplex PCR; TCRdb's table is partial and in-frame only. Of under 250,000 clones in the sample, less than 85% are singletons; the top ten hold around 6%. Sequenced: peripheral blood. The receptor set was obtained from a woman aged 70-85 years with acute or convalescent COVID-19.

The V and J genes are TRBV15 and TRBJ2-3; TRBD2 is a possible D gene (5 bases). CDR3 length: 17 amino acids. Germline V gene data show CDR1 as LNHNV and CDR2 as YYDKDF (reference sequence). V dropped 3 bases and J dropped 1 base, with 17 bases sitting between them. CDR3 amino acids: CATSRTNTRWGTDTQYF. In nucleotides, the CDR3 is TGTGCCACCAGCAGGACTAACACCCGGTGGGGCACAGATACGCAGTATTTT. The full variable domain, completed using reference TRBV15 and TRBJ2-3, is DAMVIQNPRYQVTQFGKPVTLSCSQTLNHNVMYWYQQKSSQAPKLLFHYYDKDFNNEADTPDNFQSRRPNTSFCFLDIRSPGLGDTAMYLCATSRTNTRWGTDTQYFGPGTRLTVL.

The chain carries TRBV27 and TRBJ2-3; 13 bases match TRBD2. The CDR3 sequence is 16 residues long. J lost 3 bases, V lost 6 bases, and 6 bases had no gene match. Germline CDR1 is MNHEY and CDR2 is SMNVEV (reference sequence). CDR3 region: CASRSTSGRATDTQYF. The CDR3 region has the DNA TGTGCCAGCAGGTCAACTAGCGGGAGGGCTACAGATACGCAGTATTTT.

V is TRBV27 and J is TRBJ1-2, with 10 bases lining up with TRBD1. CDR1 is MNHEY, CDR2 SMNVEV, per germline (reference sequence). The CDR3 length is 15 residues. With 3 bases clipped from V and 8 bases from J, the junction kept 9 bases outside the gene matches. The CDR3: CASSLAGTGDRGYTF. The DNA of the CDR3 is TGTGCCAGCAGTTTGGCCGGGACAGGGGATCGGGGCTACACCTTC.

V and J are TRBV5-4 and TRBJ2-2; 8 bases map to TRBD1. CDR1 SGHNT and CDR2 YYREEE come from the germline V gene (reference sequence). The trim removed 4 bases at V and 6 bases at J, leaving 8 bases unmatched. The CDR3 contains 15 residues. CDR3 region: CASSLTLQGAGELFF. CDR3 DNA sequence: TGTGCCAGCAGCCTTACACTACAGGGGGCCGGGGAGCTGTTTTTT.

Of note for this clone: Different DNA sequences within this sample yield the same CDR3. V usage is TRBV3-1 (or the pseudogene TRBV3-2) and J usage is TRBJ2-1; D not certain. Germline V CDR1 and CDR2: LGHDT, YNNKEL (reference sequence). The CDR3 has 12 residues. The V gene lost 3 bases and the J gene lost 4 bases, with 4 bases spanning the gap. The CDR3 nucleotides are TGTGCCAGCAGCCAGACATACAATGAGCAGTTCTTC. Translation gives CASSQTYNEQFF.

This chain connects TRBV28 to TRBJ2-7; maybe TRBD1 (5 bases). CDR3 length: 12 amino acids. Trimming took off 8 bases at V and 4 bases at J, with 12 bases between the two ends. Germline CDR1 MDHEN, CDR2 SYDVKM. The CDR3 DNA reads as TGTGCCAGCCAAGACAGCACGTACGAGCAGTACTTC. This translates into CASQDSTYEQYF. The entire variable domain, with the rest obtained from reference TRBV28 and TRBJ2-7, is as follows: DVKVTQSSRYLVKRTGEKVFLECVQDMDHENMFWYRQDPGLGLRLIYFSYDVKMKEKGDIPEGYSVSREKKERFSLILESASTNQTSMYLCASQDSTYEQYFGPGTRLTVT.

This clone was seen once. The J gene is TRBJ2-6, the V gene TRBV5-1, with TRBD1 as a possible D gene (5 bases). In germline, CDR1 is SGHRS, CDR2 YFSETQ. Trimming removed 5 bases at V and 2 bases at J, with 8 bases between. The CDR3 runs to 14 residues. The chain's CDR3 is CASSPTAGANVLTF. CDR3 DNA: TGCGCCAGCAGTCCGACAGCTGGGGCCAACGTCCTGACTTTC.

The chain uses TRBV19 and TRBJ1-5; D is unclear. Trimming took off 2 bases at V and 0 bases at J, with 5 bases between the two ends. Germline V gene sequence: CDR1 LNHDA, CDR2 SQIVND (reference sequence). This CDR3 spans 14 amino acids. CDR3 in amino acids: CASSITDSNQPQHF. CDR3 nucleotide sequence: TGTGCCAGTAGTATAACAGATAGCAATCAGCCCCAGCATTTT.

The genes are TRBV5-1 and TRBJ2-7, with 8 bases aligning to TRBD2. J lost 5 bases, V lost 0 bases, and 7 bases had no gene match. The CDR3 is made up of 15 amino acids. Germline V CDR1 and CDR2: SGHRS, YFSETQ. Here the CDR3 reads CASSLDPAGVNEQYF. CDR3 sequence (DNA): TGCGCCAGCAGCTTGGATCCAGCGGGAGTAAACGAGCAGTACTTC.

A few counts support this clone. V usage is TRBV10-3 and J usage is TRBJ1-1, with 12 bases that match TRBD1. V lost 6 bases, J lost 8 bases, and 13 bases stayed unmatched. Germline-derived CDR1 and CDR2 are ENHRY and SYGVKD. The CDR3 loop spans 16 amino acids. This chain's CDR3 is CAIREGTGQGASEAFF. CDR3 nucleotide sequence: TGTGCCATCAGGGAGGGGACGGGACAGGGGGCATCGGAAGCTTTCTTT.

This clone was counted a single time. The CDR3 coding sequence is TGTGCCAGCAGCAAAGGGGACAGGGGGCAGGAGACCCAGTACTTC. Residues: CASSKGDRGQETQYF. The gene calls are TRBV21-1 and TRBJ2-5; TRBD1 reflects the table's D call only, with no check against the DNA. TRBV21-1 is tagged as a pseudogene. This CDR3 region has 15 residues.

The chain combines TRBV9 with TRBJ2-2; TRBD1 agrees at 7 bases. This CDR3 spans 15 amino acids. Germline CDR1 reads SGDLS; CDR2 reads YYNGEE. The junction had 8 bases not matched to a gene; V was cut back by 3 bases and J by 6 bases. DNA of the CDR3: TGTGCCAGCAGCGACAGGGGCTCTCTTGCCGGGGAGCTGTTTTTT. Residues: CASSDRGSLAGELFF.

The CDR3 loop reads CASSFGTGGPEQYF. CDR3 nucleotides: TGTGCCAGTAGTTTCGGGACAGGGGGCCCTGAGCAGTACTTC. This chain connects TRBV19 to TRBJ2-7, with 12 bases identical to TRBD1. CDR1 LNHDA and CDR2 SQIVND come from the germline V gene (reference sequence). Trimming cost V 5 bases and J 7 bases; bases outside gene matches: 6. The CDR3 is made up of 14 amino acids.

The chain employs TRBV6-5 and TRBJ1-6, with D perhaps matching TRBD1 (5 bases). V was clipped by 0 bases and J by 7 bases, with 10 bases between them. The germline V gene encodes CDR1 MNHEY and CDR2 SVGAGI. CDR3 length: 15 residues. In DNA, the CDR3 is TGTGCCAGCAGTTACTCAAGCCAGGGCAATTCACCCCTCCACTTT. This gives the protein CASSYSSQGNSPLHF.

This chain joins TRBV5-4 and TRBJ2-7, with a weak D call TRBD2 (6 bases). This CDR3 is 17 amino acids long. The V end lost 3 bases, the J end lost 3 bases, and 22 bases lay between the germline ends. The germline CDR1 and CDR2 sequences are SGHNT and YYREEE (reference sequence). This CDR3 reads CASSSQWSGGADYEQYF. The DNA of the CDR3 is TGTGCCAGCAGCTCCCAGTGGAGTGGAGGGGCGGACTACGAGCAGTACTTC.

The rearrangement links TRBV11-2 to TRBJ2-4; D unresolved. Germline V gene data show CDR1 as SGHAT and CDR2 as FQNNGV. Trimming cost V 1 base and J 0 bases, with 10 bases left between them. This CDR3 spans 16 amino acids. CDR3 in DNA: TGTGCCAGCAGCTTAGGTAGCCCCCTAGCCAAAAACATTCAGTACTTC. Translating it yields CASSLGSPLAKNIQYF.

The J gene is TRBJ2-1, the V gene TRBV7-8; D is possibly TRBD2 (5 bases). Trimming took 5 bases from V and 0 from J, leaving 17 bases between them. The germline V gene encodes CDR1 SGHVS and CDR2 FQNEAQ. This CDR3 has 17 residues. As DNA, the CDR3 is TGTGCCAGCAGCAACCCGGACTCCCTAAGCTCCTACAATGAGCAGTTCTTC. Its translation: CASSNPDSLSSYNEQFF.

The chain is built from TRBV5-4 and TRBJ2-3, with D tentatively TRBD2 (6 bases). CDR3 length: 15 residues. V lost 4 bases and J lost 0, with 12 bases in between. The germline CDR1 and CDR2 sequences are SGHNT and YYREEE (reference sequence). The CDR3 is CASSPWSGSTDTQYF. The CDR3, as DNA: TGTGCCAGCAGCCCGTGGAGCGGGAGCACAGATACGCAGTATTTT.

The DNA of the CDR3 is TGTGCCAGCAGCTTAGGGACAGGAGAAAACATTCAGTACTTC. Protein product: CASSLGTGENIQYF. The chain carries TRBV11-2 and TRBJ2-4, with 7 bases aligning to TRBD1. Trimming at V came to 1 base and at J to 5 bases, leaving 2 bases not matched to a gene. Germline V gene lookup returns CDR1 SGHAT and CDR2 FQNNGV. This CDR3 is built from 14 residues.